This TCR beta chain was sequenced during a study of post-analysis software for immune sequencing data. Study background: The disease courses covered relapsing-remitting, secondary progressive and progressive-relapsing multiple sclerosis. Study-wide findings and caveats: Controls had significantly higher normalized Chao1 diversity than multiple sclerosis patients. Relative to controls, patients had 4 or 5 TRBV segments at higher frequency, with TRBV5-6, TRBV5-1 and TRBV20-1 among these.

This CDR3 contains 18 residues. The junction had 9 bases not matched to a gene; V was cut back by 0 bases and J by 1 base. The germline V gene encodes CDR1 SGHVS and CDR2 FQNEAQ. Built from TCR beta cDNA, the libraries had unique molecular identifiers in them. The authors obtained approximately 540,000 cDNA molecules from approximately 1 to 10 million T cells. TCRdb redid the calling of the PCR reads with MiXCR, one entry per CDR3 protein. The sample holds hundreds of thousands of distinct CDR3 sequences, about 38% seen once. About this clonotype itself: Its specificity is unknown.

The chain is built from TRBV7-8 and TRBJ1-1, with 9 bases fitting TRBD1. This clonotype was sampled from a girl under 18 with multiple sclerosis. The sequencing sample was made of blood. The CDR3, as DNA: TGTGCCAGCAGCTTAGCCGTCCCGGGACAGGGTGCGAACACTGAAGCTTTCTTT. Translating gives CASSLAVPGQGANTEAFF.